This T cell receptor (beta chain) was observed in a study of blood T cell repertoires in COVID-19. Overall study: The origin of the acute and convalescent COVID-19 samples was the United States, Italy and Spain.

Authors' processing steps: Scientists estimated how many nucleated cells there were by amplifying reference gene primers. The table came from immunoSEQ multiplex PCR; TCRdb's copy has only in-frame clones and leaves some out. V and J calls and clone size come straight from that table; D and trimming were deduced from the DNA. The repertoire holds about 230,000 clones, with around 88% as singletons. The CDR3 has 15 residues. Germline CDR1 reads SGHNT; CDR2 reads YYREEE (reference sequence). V lost 4 bases and J lost 6; bases outside the gene matches: 10. This clone was observed a single time. The gene calls are TRBV5-4 and TRBJ2-1; TRBD1 agrees at 7 bases. Sequenced sample: PBMCs or T cells enriched from blood (not recorded which). The receptor was isolated from a woman aged 40 to 50 with acute COVID-19. The CDR3 nucleotides read TGTGCCAGCAGCCTTAGACAGGGAGAATCCAATGAGCAGTTCTTC. It yields the protein CASSLRQGESNEQFF.